The TCR beta chain described here comes from a study of cytomegalovirus exposure and HLA in healthy donors. Healthy bone marrow donors made up the cohort. Notes on this clone: What it binds is unknown.

Germline CDR1 MNHEY, CDR2 SVGAGI. With 5 bases removed from V and 0 bases from J, the gap between germline ends came to 8 bases. The CDR3 is 14 amino acids. General observations from the study: HLA alleles were associated with around 17,000 TCR beta sequences in a later analysis at 0.05 false discovery rate. A later analysis reportedly found fewer N-insertions in an Asian-associated ancestry cluster than the approximately 660-donor mean. Looking again later, the authors saw that most CMV-associated TCR beta chains seemed HLA-restricted.

This PCR relied on a set of 60 Vbeta primers and 13 Jbeta primers. Only in-frame clones appear in the TCRdb table, and some are missing; sequencing was by immunoSEQ multiplex PCR. The table lists some 150,000 clones, 70% to 80% of them singletons, with about 2.5% in the top ten. The chain is built from TRBV6-5 and TRBJ1-5, with D tentatively TRBD1 (6 bases). Sequencing input: PBMCs. This clonotype was obtained from a woman aged 45-59 years in good health and CMV-seronegative. CDR3 sequence (DNA): TGTGCCAGCAGTGTGGACAGTAGCAATCAGCCCCAGCATTTT. It encodes CASSVDSSNQPQHF.